This T cell receptor (beta chain) appears in the sequencing data of a study of cytomegalovirus exposure and HLA in healthy donors. It was with 60 Vbeta and 13 Jbeta primers that the PCR ran. Assay used: immunoSEQ multiplex PCR; TCRdb lists only in-frame clones, some missing. The profile covers some 150,000 clones, with 76% appearing a single time and roughly 1.8% taken by the ten largest. The V gene's germline CDR1 is SGHRS and CDR2 YFSETQ. With 4 bases removed from V and 7 bases from J, the gap between germline ends came to 20 bases. This CDR3 has 15 residues. Input material: PBMCs. This TCR was recovered from a female donor in good health and CMV-seropositive. The chain links TRBV5-1 to TRBJ1-2, with D possibly TRBD1 on 5 matching bases. The CDR3: CASSTTGQGGSGYTF. Written as DNA, the CDR3 is TGCGCCAGCAGCACCACTGGGCAGGGCGGCTCTGGCTACACCTTC.